This passage covers 32 T cell receptor beta chains from one sample sequenced in a study of post-analysis software for immune sequencing data. What these receptors recognize is not known. Unique molecular identifiers were present in the TCR beta cDNA libraries. Each CDR3 protein gets one entry after TCRdb re-called the PCR reads with MiXCR. The sample holds hundreds of thousands of distinct CDR3 sequences; about 40% are singletons and the top ten take roughly 1.8%. Notes on the study in general: Five or six TRBV segments, TRBV5-6, TRBV5-1 and TRBV20-1 among them, were found more frequent in patients than controls.

Input material: blood. The receptor source for this set is a girl aged 10-17 years with multiple sclerosis.

The rearrangement links TRBV3-1 to TRBJ1-4, with TRBD1 matching 8 bases. CDR3 length: 16 amino acids. The V gene's germline CDR1 is LGHDT and CDR2 YNNKEL (reference sequence). The V gene end was trimmed by 4 bases and the J gene end by 8 bases; junction bases not matched to a gene: 12. Here the CDR3 DNA reads TGTGCCAGCAGCCCCGGTCCCGGGACAGGCGGAGAAAAACTGTTTTTT. Amino acids: CASSPGPGTGGEKLFF.

This clonotype showed up just a few times. The V gene is TRBV7-2, the J gene TRBJ2-5; weak D call: TRBD2 (6 bases). Germline V gives CDR1 SGHTA, CDR2 FQGNSA. V was shortened by 5 bases and J by 11 bases, with 18 bases between the two germline ends. The CDR3 is 13 residues long. The DNA of the CDR3 is TGTGCCAGCAGCCCTACCGGGGGAAACGTGCAGTACTTC. Amino acid sequence: CASSPTGGNVQYF.

V gene TRBV7-2 combines with J gene TRBJ2-1; 8 nucleotides align to TRBD2. V gave up 2 bases and J gave up 7 bases; unmatched junction bases: 7. The CDR3 is 15 residues long. From germline, CDR1 is SGHTA and CDR2 FQGNSA. Here the CDR3 reads CASSLSLAGGNEQFF. CDR3 nucleotide sequence: TGTGCCAGCAGCTTAAGCCTAGCGGGCGGAAATGAGCAGTTCTTC.

This rearrangement joins TRBV4-2 to TRBJ2-7; TRBD1 or TRBD2 may be the D gene (6 bases each). Germline V gives CDR1 LGHNA, CDR2 YNFKEQ. The CDR3 runs to 16 residues. Trimming cost V 3 bases and J 2 bases, with 17 bases left between them. CDR3 nucleotides: TGTGCCAGCAGCCAGGCCTGGGGGGCCGCCCCCTACGAGCAGTACTTC. Protein product: CASSQAWGAAPYEQYF.

This clonotype was observed a few times. The chain couples TRBV12-3 or TRBV12-4 to TRBJ2-3, with TRBD1 as a possible D gene (6 bases). Trimming took off 7 bases at V and 0 bases at J, with 14 bases between the two ends. The CDR3 is 15 amino acids. CDR3 loop: CASNMGQSSTDTQYF. CDR3 nucleotide sequence: TGTGCCAGCAACATGGGACAATCTAGCACAGATACGCAGTATTTT.

Concerning this clonotype: At one of its ends the junction is not consistent with the germline gene, which may arise from a read error. The chain links TRBV5-1 to TRBJ1-1; D unclear. This CDR3 spans 14 amino acids. CDR1 and CDR2 from the germline V gene are SGHRS and YFSETQ. The CDR3 nucleotides are TGCGCCTGCAGTGATGGACGGTTGAACACTGAAGCTTTCTTT. Amino acid sequence: CACSDGRLNTEAFF.

CDR3 residues: CASSSPQGSSYNEQFF. The CDR3 DNA reads TGTGCCAGCAGTAGCCCACAGGGGTCGTCCTACAATGAGCAGTTCTTC. The V and J genes are TRBV6-5 and TRBJ2-1; 7 nucleotides match TRBD1. This CDR3 contains 16 residues. Germline CDR1 MNHEY, CDR2 SVGAGI. The J segment lost 1 base and the V segment lost 5 bases, leaving 8 bases of the junction unmatched.

This clonotype has just a few counts. The chain uses TRBV5-1 and TRBJ2-3; D is tentatively TRBD1 or TRBD2 (5 bases each). The CDR3 covers 14 residues. V was trimmed by 3 bases and J by 5 bases, leaving 13 bases between them. CDR1 is SGHRS, CDR2 YFSETQ, per germline. CDR3 protein: CASSYRGPGDTQYF. The CDR3 nucleotides are TGCGCCAGCAGCTACCGGGGCCCCGGAGATACGCAGTATTTT.

V and J are TRBV29-1 and TRBJ2-7; D is undetermined. Germline CDR1 SQVTM, CDR2 ANQGSEA. V was trimmed by 5 bases and J by 4 bases, leaving 9 bases between them. This CDR3 is 11 amino acids long. As DNA, the CDR3 is TGCAGCGTTTCTGACTTGTACGAGCAGTACTTC. Translated, it gives CSVSDLYEQYF.

This clonotype came up a few times. The chain uses TRBV28 and TRBJ2-3; 10 positions match TRBD2. CDR3 length equals 16 residues. Germline trimming cut 7 bases from V and 0 bases from J; bases unmatched to any gene: 7. Germline CDR1 reads MDHEN; CDR2 reads SYDVKM. CDR3 DNA sequence: TGTGCCAGCAATGTAGCGGGGGGCCTTAGCACAGATACGCAGTATTTT. This encodes CASNVAGGLSTDTQYF.

As to this clonotype: A junction end diverges from the germline sequence, so it may reflect a read error. The chain recombines TRBV7-3 with TRBJ2-1; no reliable D call. This CDR3 has 14 amino acids. From germline, CDR1 is SGHTA and CDR2 FQGTGA. The DNA of the CDR3 is TGTGCCAGCAGCTTAGTTGGAGTGACGAATGAGCAGGTCTTC. Protein: CASSLVGVTNEQVF.

This clonotype was found a few times. The rearrangement joins TRBV4-1 to TRBJ1-2; D is uncertain. CDR3 length: 15 amino acids. V lost 0 bases and J 2 bases, leaving 10 bases between the germline ends. Germline CDR1 MGHRA, CDR2 YSYEKL. CDR3 coding DNA: TGCGCCAGCAGCCAAGATATAGGGAGAAACTATGGCTACACCTTC. This translates into CASSQDIGRNYGYTF.

This clonotype was seen a few times. The V call is TRBV12-3 or TRBV12-4, the J call TRBJ2-7, with no clear D. CDR3 length equals 13 residues. V was shortened by 5 bases and J by 2 bases, with 10 bases between the two germline ends. The CDR3 nucleotides are TGTGCCAGCAGTCGCGTGACCCCCTACGAGCAGTACTTC. This codes for CASSRVTPYEQYF.

The gene calls are TRBV5-1 and TRBJ2-7, with D possibly called TRBD1 or TRBD2 (6 bases each). Trimming removed 0 bases at V and 2 bases at J, with 18 bases between. CDR1 and CDR2 (germline): SGHRS, YFSETQ. This CDR3 region has 17 residues. The CDR3 sequence: CASSLVGGAVGAYEQYF. The CDR3 DNA reads as TGCGCCAGCAGCTTGGTCGGGGGCGCGGTGGGGGCCTACGAGCAGTACTTC.

This clonotype was picked up a small number of times. The CDR3 coding sequence is TGTGCCAGCAGGGAAAACAGCCTAATACCCACAGATACGCAGTATTTT. This sequence encodes CASRENSLIPTDTQYF. This chain connects TRBV6-1 to TRBJ2-3, with no clear D. Germline CDR1 MNHNS, CDR2 SASEGT. V lost 6 bases and J 2 bases, leaving 18 bases between the germline ends. The CDR3 is 16 amino acids.

The chain has TRBV10-3 and TRBJ2-1, with 8 positions matching TRBD2. After removal of 6 bases from V and 0 bases from J, the junction contained 4 bases not matched to a gene. This CDR3 has 15 residues. Germline CDR1 ENHRY, CDR2 SYGVKD. This CDR3 reads CAIRVAGSSYNEQFF. Here the CDR3 DNA reads TGTGCCATCAGGGTAGCGGGGAGCTCCTACAATGAGCAGTTCTTC.

This clonotype was seen a few times. The rearrangement links TRBV24-1 to TRBJ1-2, with D possibly matching TRBD1 (5 bases). CDR3 length: 16 amino acids. Germline V CDR1 and CDR2: KGHDR, SFDVKD. V lost 6 bases and J lost 4, with 20 bases in between. The CDR3 nucleotides are TGTGCCACCAGTACGCTAGCCCGGGACCGCAGCTATGGCTACACCTTC. Amino acid sequence: CATSTLARDRSYGYTF.

This chain connects TRBV9 to TRBJ1-2, with TRBD1 matching over 12 bases. This CDR3 region has 15 residues. Germline CDR1 reads SGDLS; CDR2 reads YYNGEE. V was clipped by 4 bases and J by 3 bases; unmatched bases: 4. CDR3 DNA sequence: TGTGCCAGCAGCCCGGGACAGGGGGCACACTATGGCTACACCTTC. Translated: CASSPGQGAHYGYTF.

The sample holds a few counts of this clonotype. The chain is built from TRBV6-5 and TRBJ2-4; 7 bases map to TRBD2. V shed 2 bases and J 3 bases; nucleotides not matched to a gene: 16. Germline V gene lookup returns CDR1 MNHEY and CDR2 SVGAGI. The CDR3 runs 19 residues. The CDR3 DNA is TGTGCCAGCAGTTACCGGGGCGGGGGAGAAGATTCGATCAAAAACATTCAGTACTTC. Amino acids: CASSYRGGGEDSIKNIQYF.

The chain combines TRBV12-3 or TRBV12-4 with TRBJ2-6, with 9 bases lining up with TRBD1. The V segment lost 6 bases and the J segment 2 bases; nucleotides outside the gene matches: 5. The CDR3 has 16 amino acids. The CDR3 here is CASRGTGLAGANVLTF. The CDR3 coding sequence is TGTGCCAGCAGAGGGACAGGGTTAGCTGGGGCCAACGTCCTGACTTTC.

CDR3 residues: CSVDGGWADTQYF. DNA of the CDR3: TGCAGCGTTGATGGGGGTTGGGCAGATACGCAGTATTTT. V usage is TRBV29-1 and J usage is TRBJ2-3, with D perhaps TRBD1 or TRBD2 (5 bases each). V lost 3 bases and J 4 bases, leaving 11 bases between the germline ends. This CDR3 region has 13 residues. Germline V lookup: CDR1 SQVTM, CDR2 ANQGSEA.

The chain employs TRBV7-9 and TRBJ2-5, with a weak D call TRBD2 (6 bases). V lost 5 bases, J lost 2 bases, and 18 bases lay in between. CDR3 size: 16 residues. Germline V CDR1 and CDR2: SEHNR, FQNEAQ (reference sequence). This CDR3 reads CASSPPRGGSQETQYF. The DNA for the CDR3 is TGTGCCAGCAGCCCCCCCCGGGGAGGTTCTCAAGAGACCCAGTACTTC. Full variable domain (missing parts from reference TRBV7-9 and TRBJ2-5): DTGVSQNPRHKITKRGQNVTFRCDPISEHNRLYWYRQTLGQGPEFLTYFQNEAQLEKSRLLSDRFSAERPKGSFSTLEIQRTEQGDSAMYLCASSPPRGGSQETQYFGPGTRLLVL.

The chain links TRBV20-1 to TRBJ1-6; 8 nucleotides line up with TRBD1. CDR1 is DFQATT and CDR2 is SNEGSKA in the germline V gene (reference sequence). The CDR3 sequence is 14 residues long. The J segment lost 4 bases and the V segment lost 3 bases, leaving 2 bases of the junction unmatched. The CDR3 reads CSASRDRYNSPLHF. The CDR3 region has the DNA TGCAGTGCTAGCCGGGACAGGTATAATTCACCCCTCCACTTT.

This rearrangement joins TRBV18 to TRBJ1-1; D is uncertain. Germline V gene data show CDR1 as KGHSH and CDR2 as LQKENI. This CDR3 has 12 amino acids. The V end was cut by 3 bases, the J end by 2 bases, with 4 bases between. The CDR3 here is CASSPYNTEAFF. The DNA for the CDR3 is TGTGCCAGCTCACCGTATAACACTGAAGCTTTCTTT. The variable domain in full, with the rest retrieved from reference TRBV18 and TRBJ1-1, is NAGVMQNPRHLVRRRGQEARLRCSPMKGHSHVYWYRQLPEEGLKFMVYLQKENIIDESGMPKERFSAEFPKEGPSILRIQQVVRGDSAAYFCASSPYNTEAFFGQGTRLTVV.

This clonotype has more than one count but fewer than ten. The V and J genes are TRBV12-3 or TRBV12-4 and TRBJ2-1, with a possible D match to TRBD2 (5 bases). The CDR3 contains 16 residues. Trimming left V 3 bases short and J 3 bases short, with 15 bases between. The chain's CDR3 is CASSLAGPADYNEQFF. CDR3 bases: TGTGCCAGCAGTTTGGCGGGTCCGGCGGACTACAATGAGCAGTTCTTC.

The chain carries TRBV10-3 and TRBJ1-2; TRBD1 might be the D (5 bases). With 4 bases removed from V and 3 bases from J, the gap between germline ends came to 6 bases. The CDR3 runs to 12 residues. Germline V gives CDR1 ENHRY, CDR2 SYGVKD. CDR3 coding DNA: TGTGCCATCAGTGGACAGCACTATGGCTACACCTTC. Protein product: CAISGQHYGYTF.

This rearrangement joins TRBV5-6 to TRBJ2-5; D is unresolved. The V and J ends lost 0 bases and 1 base respectively, with 7 bases between them. The V gene's germline CDR1 is SGHDT and CDR2 YYEEEE. The CDR3 extends over 14 amino acids. This CDR3 is CASSLVSPQETQYF. The CDR3 nucleotides read TGTGCCAGCAGCTTGGTGAGCCCCCAAGAGACCCAGTACTTC.

There are a few counts of this clonotype. The rearrangement joins TRBV5-1 to TRBJ1-5; D not certain. The CDR3 has 14 amino acids. Per the germline V gene, CDR1 is SGHRS and CDR2 is YFSETQ. Trimming took 0 bases from V and 3 from J, leaving 7 bases between them. The CDR3 coding sequence is TGCGCCAGCAGCTTGGTAGGAGACAATCAGCCCCAGCATTTT. Translated, it gives CASSLVGDNQPQHF. Full variable domain (outside the CDR3, taken from reference TRBV5-1 and TRBJ1-5): KAGVTQTPRYLIKTRGQQVTLSCSPISGHRSVSWYQQTPGQGLQFLFEYFSETQRNKGNFPGRFSGRQFSNSRSEMNVSTLELGDSALYLCASSLVGDNQPQHFGDGTRLSIL.

This clonotype has a handful of counts. As DNA, the CDR3 is TGTGCCAGCAGCTTGGGGACTAGCCGAGAGACCCAGTACTTC. The encoded protein is CASSLGTSRETQYF. V usage is TRBV5-6 and J usage is TRBJ2-5; TRBD2 agrees at 8 bases. J gave up 4 bases and V 0 bases, and 2 bases lay outside the gene matches. This CDR3 comprises 14 residues. CDR1 and CDR2 from the germline V gene are SGHDT and YYEEEE.

The chain combines TRBV20-1 with TRBJ2-3; perhaps TRBD2 as D (6 bases). With 1 base removed from V and 3 bases from J, the gap between germline ends came to 11 bases. From germline, CDR1 is DFQATT and CDR2 SNEGSKA (reference sequence). CDR3 length: 14 residues. The CDR3 nucleotides are TGCAGTGCTAGAGCACTAGCCGAGACAGATACGCAGTATTTT. Encoded protein: CSARALAETDTQYF.

This clonotype was counted between two and nine times. The chain recombines TRBV5-1 with TRBJ2-7; D tentatively fits TRBD1 or TRBD2 (5 bases each). Germline V CDR1 and CDR2: SGHRS, YFSETQ. V gave up 3 bases and J gave up 3 bases, with 13 bases separating them. This CDR3 is built from 14 residues. CDR3 in DNA: TGCGCCAGCAGCTACATGGGGACGGACTACGAGCAGTACTTC. Translation gives CASSYMGTDYEQYF.

This chain uses TRBV5-1 with TRBJ1-1; D possibly corresponds to TRBD1 (5 bases). V lost 3 bases and J lost 3, with 12 bases in between. CDR3 length: 14 residues. Germline-derived CDR1 and CDR2 are SGHRS and YFSETQ. The CDR3 is CASSSQGWDTEAFF. CDR3 bases: TGCGCCAGCAGCTCTCAGGGATGGGACACTGAAGCTTTCTTT.